The clone carrying this TCR beta chain was counted ten times or more. The target antigen is unknown. The data originate from a study of early T cells in non-severe SARS-CoV-2 infection. TCRdb independently ran MiXCR on the 5' RACE reads; one entry per CDR3 protein. Of over 80,000 distinct CDR3 sequences detected, approximately 12% appear once; the ten largest clones hold around 4.8%. General observations from the study: Matches to VDJdb favored anti-spike CD8 responses and missed private and CD4 specificities.

This clonotype originated in an adult who was a healthcare worker with PCR-confirmed SARS-CoV-2 infection or an uninfected control (not recorded which). The input for sequencing was whole blood, taken at baseline.

In DNA, the CDR3 is TGTGCCAGCAGCCGGGCCGCTACCTACGAGCAGTACTTC. This encodes CASSRAATYEQYF. This chain joins TRBV11-2 and TRBJ2-7; D not resolved. The germline V gene encodes CDR1 SGHAT and CDR2 FQNNGV. V was cut by 5 bases and J by 2 bases, with 10 bases left in between. The CDR3 is made up of 13 amino acids.